This T cell receptor (beta chain) was identified during a study of Ad26.COV2.S vaccination and SARS-CoV-2 variants. Study as a whole: Into the muscle, Ad26.COV2.S was dosed once or twice, 56 days apart.

V lost 0 bases and J 1 base, leaving 8 bases between the germline ends. Germline V gene data show CDR1 as LNHDA and CDR2 as SQIVND (reference sequence). The CDR3 runs 15 residues. Sequenced by immunoSEQ multiplex PCR; TCRdb stores in-frame clones only, minus some. This table has about 280,000 clones, around 87% appearing once. As regards this clone: Its antigen is as yet unknown.

Treatment meaning: around 19 received Ad26.COV2.S at low or high dose, single or two shots; roughly five received placebo; per-sample allocation not given. Sampling was done on day 63 after the first vaccine or placebo injection. Donation came from an adult in Boston who was aged 18-55 years. Study observations and caveats: Total T cell responses may have been underestimated by the TCR breadth and depth analyses. Higher spike-specific TCR breadth was found in vaccine recipients than in placebo recipients.

This material consisted of peripheral blood, taken in a trial of Ad26.COV2.S vaccine versus placebo. The TCR comes from a person between 18 and 60 years old who received the Ad26.COV2.S COVID-19 vaccine or a placebo. The rearrangement links TRBV19 to TRBJ2-3, with D perhaps assigned TRBD1 or TRBD2 (6 bases each). DNA of the CDR3: TGTGCCAGTAGTATAGAGGGGGGCGGCACAGATACGCAGTATTTT. Translated, it gives CASSIEGGGTDTQYF.